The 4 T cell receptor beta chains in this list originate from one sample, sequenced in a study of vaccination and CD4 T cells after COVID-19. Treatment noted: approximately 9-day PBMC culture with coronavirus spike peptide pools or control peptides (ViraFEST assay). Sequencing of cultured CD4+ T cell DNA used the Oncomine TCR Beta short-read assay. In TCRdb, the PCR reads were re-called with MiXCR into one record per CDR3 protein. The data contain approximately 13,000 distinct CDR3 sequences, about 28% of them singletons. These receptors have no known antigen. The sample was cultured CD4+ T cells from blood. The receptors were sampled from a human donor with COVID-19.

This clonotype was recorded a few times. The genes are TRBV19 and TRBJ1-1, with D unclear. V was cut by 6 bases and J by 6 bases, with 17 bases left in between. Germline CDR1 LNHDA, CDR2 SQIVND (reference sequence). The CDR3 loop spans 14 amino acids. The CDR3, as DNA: TGTGCCAGTAGCAACCCTCCCGACGGGCCTGAAGCTTTCTTT. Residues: CASSNPPDGPEAFF.

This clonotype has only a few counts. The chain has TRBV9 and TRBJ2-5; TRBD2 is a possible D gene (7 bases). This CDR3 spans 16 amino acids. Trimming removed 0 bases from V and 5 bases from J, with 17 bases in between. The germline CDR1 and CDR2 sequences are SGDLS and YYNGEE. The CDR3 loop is CASSVGNGGRGETQYF. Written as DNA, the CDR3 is TGTGCCAGCAGCGTAGGGAACGGGGGGCGCGGTGAGACCCAGTACTTC.

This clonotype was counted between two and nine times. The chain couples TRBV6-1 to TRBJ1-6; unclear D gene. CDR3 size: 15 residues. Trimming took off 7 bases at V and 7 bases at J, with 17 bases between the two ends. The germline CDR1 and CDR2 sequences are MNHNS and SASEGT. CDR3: CASNAHDLVNSPLHF. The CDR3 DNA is TGTGCCAGCAACGCGCATGACTTGGTGAATTCACCCCTCCACTTT.

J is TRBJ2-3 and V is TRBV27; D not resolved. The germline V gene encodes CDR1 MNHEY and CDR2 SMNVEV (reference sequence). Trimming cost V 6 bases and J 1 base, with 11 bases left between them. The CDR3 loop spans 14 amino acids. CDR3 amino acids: CASSPLGRTDTQYF. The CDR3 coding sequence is TGTGCCAGCAGCCCTCTCGGTCGCACAGATACGCAGTATTTT.